Detailed here is one T cell receptor beta chain. Compared with germline, one end of the junction differs, possibly owing to a read error. The method was immunoSEQ multiplex PCR; TCRdb's version includes in-frame clones alone and lacks a portion of them. Altogether some 2 million clones are present, 95% being singletons, with the ten largest covering 0.1% to 0.15%. The sample originates from a study of shared clonotypes between healthy human individuals. The CDR3 totals 12 residues. Germline values: CDR1 SSHAT, CDR2 FNYEAQ (reference sequence). The clonotype originates from a man younger than 30 in good health. Sequenced material: naive CD4+ T cells sorted from blood. Subset noted: CD45RA+ positively selected. The chain is built from TRBV7-7 and TRBJ2-2; possible D gene TRBD2, 5 bases. As DNA, the CDR3 is TGTGCTAGCAGCGCGCGGGTCGGGGAGCTGTTTTTT. Amino acids: CASSARVGELFF. The full variable domain, completed using reference TRBV7-7 and TRBJ2-2, is GAGVSQSPRYKVTKRGQDVTLRCDPISSHATLYWYQQALGQGPEFLTYFNYEAQPDKSGLPSDRFSAERPEGSISTLTIQRTEQRDSAMYRCASSARVGELFFGEGSRLTVL.